These T cell receptor beta chains were read from a single sample in a study of OX40 agonist ivuxolimab in advanced cancers. The table came from immunoSEQ multiplex PCR; TCRdb's copy has only in-frame clones and leaves some out. The data contain over 50,000 clones, about 82% of them singletons. Sequences were derived from CD4+ or CD8+ T cells sorted from blood, sampled in a trial of the OX40 agonist ivuxolimab. These receptors all come from an adult with an advanced solid tumor such as melanoma, head and neck, liver or kidney cancer. The CDR3 runs from the conserved cysteine through the conserved F or W. The order of the fields is D gene, clone size, CDR3 length, J gene, V gene, CDR3 DNA, CDR3 protein. The D gene is left open where the match is weak. Only some rows state a clone size, as once, few, many or a class for expanded clones.

>.|few|14|TRBJ2-5|TRBV7-9
TGTGCCAGCAGCTTCACGACGGGAAGGACGACCCAGTACTTC
CASSFTTGRTTQYF
>.|.|15|TRBJ2-1|TRBV6-4
TGTGCCAGCAGTTTCGGGCAGGCTCCCTACAATGAGCAGTTCTTC
CASSFGQAPYNEQFF
>TRBD1|.|20|TRBJ2-3|TRBV19
TGTGCCAGTAGACCTAAACCGGGACAGTTGAAATCAGAGCTTTCAGATACGCAGTATTTT
CASRPKPGQLKSELSDTQYF
>.|.|15|TRBJ1-2|TRBV18
TGTGCCAGCTCACTGCAAGGGGTAGGAGATTATGGCTACACCTTC
CASSLQGVGDYGYTF
>.|once|14|TRBJ2-5|TRBV11-3
TGTGCCAGCAGCCAGTATCTCGGGGGAGAGACCCAGTACTTC
CASSQYLGGETQYF
>.|.|14|TRBJ1-2|TRBV6-5
TGTGCCAGCAGTTACGGTAGCAGAAACTATGGCTACACCTTC
CASSYGSRNYGYTF
>TRBD1|.|17|TRBJ1-2|TRBV4-1
TGCGCCAGCAGCCAAGGTGGGGGACAGGGGGCTGTCTATGGCTACACCTTC
CASSQGGGQGAVYGYTF
>.|.|11|TRBJ1-1|TRBV2
TGTGCCAGCGTGGGGGAGCTTGAAGCTTTCTTT
CASVGELEAFF
>TRBD2|few|14|TRBJ2-7|TRBV28
TGTGCCAGCAGGCTAGCGGGGGCCACCTACGAGCAGTACTTC
CASRLAGATYEQYF
>.|.|14|TRBJ2-7|TRBV2
TGTGCCAGCAGTGAGGCAGGGTGGGCCTACGAGCAGTACTTC
CASSEAGWAYEQYF
>TRBD1|.|17|TRBJ1-5|TRBV5-1
TGCGCCAGCAGCTTAGGACAGGGGTTGGGCTCTAATCAGCCCCAGCATTTT
CASSLGQGLGSNQPQHF
>.|once|15|TRBJ2-7|TRBV6-5
TGTGCCAGCAGTTACGGTCGCCGACCACCCTACGAGCAGTACTTC
CASSYGRRPPYEQYF
>.|.|14|TRBJ1-1|TRBV7-2
TGTGCCAGCAGCTTAAGACAACAGAACACTGAAGCTTTCTTT
CASSLRQQNTEAFF
>.|.|14|TRBJ2-7|TRBV5-1
TGCGCCAGCAGCTTGGTCGCTAGCGCCTACGAGCAGTACTTC
CASSLVASAYEQYF
>.|.|16|TRBJ1-5|TRBV7-2
TGTGCCAGCAGCTTTGATGACGGCGTAGGCAATCAGCCCCAGCATTTT
CASSFDDGVGNQPQHF
>.|once|16|TRBJ2-2|TRBV7-3
TGTGCCAGCAGCTTAACACCACAGGGTACCAGCGGGGAGCTGTTTTTT
CASSLTPQGTSGELFF
>TRBD1|.|14|TRBJ2-7|TRBV5-5
TGTGCCAGCAGCTACCGGGACAGGGATTACGAGCAGTACTTC
CASSYRDRDYEQYF
>TRBD1|.|14|TRBJ1-5|TRBV2
TGTGCCAGCAGTGGCCAGGGGGCTGGGCAGCCCCAGCATTTT
CASSGQGAGQPQHF
>.|few|14|TRBJ2-7|TRBV11-2
TGTGCCAGCAGCTTAGATCTTGGTTACTACGAGCAGTACTTC
CASSLDLGYYEQYF
>.|.|14|TRBJ2-2|TRBV7-9
TGTGCCAGCAGCTTTCCGACAGTCACCGGGGAGCTGTTTTTT
CASSFPTVTGELFF
>.|.|14|TRBJ1-2|TRBV28
TGTGCCAGCGGACCTCTGAGTGACTTACGAGACTACACCTTC
CASGPLSDLRDYTF
>.|.|18|TRBJ1-1|TRBV7-9
TGTGCCAGCAGCTTAGATGGCAGAAGAAGCCTATCGGACACTGAAGCTTTCTTT
CASSLDGRRSLSDTEAFF
>TRBD1|many|12|TRBJ2-7|TRBV10-3
TGTGCCATCAGGGACAGGGCGGACGAGCAGTACTTC
CAIRDRADEQYF